Only one count was recorded for the clone carrying this T cell receptor (beta chain). Trimming removed 3 bases at V and 0 bases at J, with 9 bases between. CDR1 and CDR2 from the germline V gene are KGHSH and LQKENI. This CDR3 spans 14 amino acids. The data originate from a study of blood T cell repertoires in COVID-19. The assay was immunoSEQ multiplex PCR, and TCRdb's table has in-frame clones only and misses some. The sample lists more than 200,000 clones, 80% to 90% occurring once. The genes are TRBV18 and TRBJ2-7; D call uncertain. This TCR was sampled from a man aged 25-45 years with active or convalescent COVID-19. Specimen: peripheral blood. CDR3 sequence reads: CASSPPSYSYEQYF. The CDR3, as DNA: TGTGCCAGCTCACCCCCGAGCTACTCCTACGAGCAGTACTTC.